What follows describes a single T cell receptor (beta chain). No antigen is known for it. No per-base quality is available; no much larger clone lies one base away. The germline V gene specifies MGHRA as CDR1 and YSYEKL as CDR2. V and J lose 1 base and 5 bases, and a span of 15 bases separates them. The CDR3 covers 15 residues, taking in both the cysteine and the phenylalanine. Of the read, only the CDR3 DNA is kept; its 45 bases are in frame from base 1. The immunoSEQ assay was applied to genomic DNA for TCRB CDR3 sequencing. Per the source publication's procedure: Nothing other than productive TCRB rearrangements was included in the analyses. Clonality was calculated as a Shannon entropy-based productive clonality index, and a clone was defined by a unique TCRB CDR3 sequence. Repertoire overlap for a pair of samples was computed from each clone's template counts relative to total templates per sample. A correlation with a Spearman r of around 0.6 was found between V-gene usage by flow cytometry and V-gene usage by TCRB sequencing. Entries here come from immuneACCESS through TCRdb and include only in-frame sequences with V and J called. Some clones fail to appear in such tables; in the studies checked, an unresolved V gene covers under half of the shortfall, and the cause of the remainder is unknown. V and J calls and clone size are given by that table; D and trimming were obtained from the DNA. The sample includes approximately 20,000 clones, with roughly nine tenths observed a single time. The ten largest account for more than 14% of the sample.

This specimen comes from a study of somatic mutations in cytotoxic T cells in rheumatoid arthritis (dated by TCRdb to 2016 to 2017). Regarding the study in general: Sorted V beta1+ cells also underwent TCRB sequencing, and some V beta antibody-stained T-cell populations were flow-sorted at nearly 100% purity on a FACSAria II or Sony SH800. To characterize clonality, the study used TCRB deep sequencing while asking whether somatic mutations are carried by expanded CD8+ T-cell clones in newly diagnosed, untreated rheumatoid arthritis. For 55 to 70 rheumatoid arthritis patients and fewer than 25 healthy controls, TCRB deep sequencing was carried out. Patient and control groups had essentially identical median ages.

Points the paper makes about the study in general: Healthy controls showed no age-related increase in CD8+ clonality, whereas patients did (Spearman r ~ 0.49). CD8+ T-cell clonality did not differ significantly between rheumatoid arthritis patients and age-matched healthy controls. Viral specificity could not be ruled out by absence from virus-specific databases, and the antigen targets of the expanded CD8+ clones remained unknown. The largest CD8+ clone made up more than 20% of CD8+ cells in about an eighth of the roughly 60 patients, and blood and synovial fluid shared several identical CD8+ TCRB sequences. No adjustment for multiple comparisons was made for the slight TRBV07 underrepresentation in patients.

The approximately 22 healthy controls were blood donors whose buffy coats were used; they had a median age of approximately 58 years (range roughly 21-80), and over 50% were female. CD4+ and CD8+ cells were isolated by positive magnetic bead selection on an AutoMACS, and purity was checked by flow cytometry. Peripheral blood mononuclear cells were isolated by Ficoll-Paque PLUS density gradient separation. Nucleospin Tissue or Tissue XS kits were used to extract DNA from CD4-enriched, CD8-enriched or PBMC samples, and a Qubit 2.0 fluorometer was used for quantification. This sequence uses TRBV4-1 and TRBJ2-7, and the D gene may be TRBD2, 6 bases matching. Sequencing was performed on CD8+ T cells sorted from blood. This sequence was found in a man aged 35 to 55 in good health. The CDR3 protein: CASSQVPGGDHEQYF. The sequenced DNA is TGCGCCAGCAGCCAAGTGCCCGGGGGAGATCACGAGCAGTACTTC.